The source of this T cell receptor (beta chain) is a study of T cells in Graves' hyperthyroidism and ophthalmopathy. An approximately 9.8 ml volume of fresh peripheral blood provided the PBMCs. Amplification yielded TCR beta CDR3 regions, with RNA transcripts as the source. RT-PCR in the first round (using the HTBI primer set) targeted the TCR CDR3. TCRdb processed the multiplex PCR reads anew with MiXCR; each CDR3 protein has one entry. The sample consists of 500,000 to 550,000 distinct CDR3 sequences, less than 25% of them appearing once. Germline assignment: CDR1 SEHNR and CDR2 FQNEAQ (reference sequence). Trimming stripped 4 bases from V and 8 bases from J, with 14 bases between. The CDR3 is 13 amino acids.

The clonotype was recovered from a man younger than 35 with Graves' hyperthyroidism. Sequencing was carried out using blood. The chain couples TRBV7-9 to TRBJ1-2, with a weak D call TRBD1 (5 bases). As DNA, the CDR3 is TGTGCCAGCAGCTCAACCGGGACGACGGGCTACACCTTC. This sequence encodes CASSSTGTTGYTF.